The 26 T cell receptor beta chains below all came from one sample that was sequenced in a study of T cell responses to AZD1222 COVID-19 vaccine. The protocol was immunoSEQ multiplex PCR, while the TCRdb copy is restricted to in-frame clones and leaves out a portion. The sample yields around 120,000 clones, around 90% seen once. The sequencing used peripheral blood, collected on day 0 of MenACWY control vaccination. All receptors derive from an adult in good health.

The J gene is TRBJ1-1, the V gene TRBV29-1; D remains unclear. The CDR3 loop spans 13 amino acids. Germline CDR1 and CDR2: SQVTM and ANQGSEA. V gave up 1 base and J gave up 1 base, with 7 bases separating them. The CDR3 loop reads CSVEGTANTEAFF. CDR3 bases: TGCAGCGTTGAAGGGACCGCGAACACTGAAGCTTTCTTT.

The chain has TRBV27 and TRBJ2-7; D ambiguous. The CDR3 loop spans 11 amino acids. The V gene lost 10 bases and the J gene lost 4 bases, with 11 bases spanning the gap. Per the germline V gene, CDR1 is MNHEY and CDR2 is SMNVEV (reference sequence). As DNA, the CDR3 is TGTGCCACCCGGTGGGGTTACGAGCAGTACTTC. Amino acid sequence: CATRWGYEQYF.

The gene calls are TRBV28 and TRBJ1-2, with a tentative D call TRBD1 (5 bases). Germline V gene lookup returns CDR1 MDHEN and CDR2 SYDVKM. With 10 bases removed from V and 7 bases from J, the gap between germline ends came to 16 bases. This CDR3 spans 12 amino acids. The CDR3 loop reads CATKKTDFGYTF. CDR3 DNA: TGTGCCACCAAGAAGACAGATTTTGGCTACACCTTC.

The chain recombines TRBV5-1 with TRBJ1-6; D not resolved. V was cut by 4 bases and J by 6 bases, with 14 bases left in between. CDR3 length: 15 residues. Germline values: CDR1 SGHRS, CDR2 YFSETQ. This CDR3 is CASSPLAASNSPLHF. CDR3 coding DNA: TGCGCCAGCAGCCCTCTGGCAGCCAGTAATTCACCCCTCCACTTT.

The CDR3 spells CASSAQRQVTEAFF. The CDR3 region has the DNA TGTGCCAGCAGCGCCCAACGACAGGTTACTGAAGCTTTCTTT. V is TRBV7-2 and J is TRBJ1-1; TRBD1 might be the D (6 bases). Per germline, CDR1 SGHTA and CDR2 FQGNSA. The CDR3 sequence is 14 residues long. With 5 bases removed from V and 5 bases from J, the gap between germline ends came to 15 bases.

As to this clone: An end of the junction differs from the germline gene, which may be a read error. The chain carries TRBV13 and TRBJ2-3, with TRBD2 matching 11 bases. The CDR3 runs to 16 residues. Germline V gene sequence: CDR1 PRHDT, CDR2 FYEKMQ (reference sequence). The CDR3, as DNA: TGTGCCAGCAGCTTAGGCCTAGCGGGAGGCCTACACATCGAACCTTTT. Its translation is CASSLGLAGGLHIEPF.

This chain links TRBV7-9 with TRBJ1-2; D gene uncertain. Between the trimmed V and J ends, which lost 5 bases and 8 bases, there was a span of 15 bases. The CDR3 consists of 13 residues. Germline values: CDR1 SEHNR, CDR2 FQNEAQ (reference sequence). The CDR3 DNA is TGTGCCAGCAGCCAAACATCCGGTACAGGCTACACCTTC. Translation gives CASSQTSGTGYTF.

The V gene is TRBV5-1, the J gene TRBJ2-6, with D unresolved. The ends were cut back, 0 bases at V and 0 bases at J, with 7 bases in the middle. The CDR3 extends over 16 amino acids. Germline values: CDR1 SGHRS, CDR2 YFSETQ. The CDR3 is CASSLGAYSGANVLTF. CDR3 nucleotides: TGCGCCAGCAGCTTGGGTGCGTACTCTGGGGCCAACGTCCTGACTTTC.

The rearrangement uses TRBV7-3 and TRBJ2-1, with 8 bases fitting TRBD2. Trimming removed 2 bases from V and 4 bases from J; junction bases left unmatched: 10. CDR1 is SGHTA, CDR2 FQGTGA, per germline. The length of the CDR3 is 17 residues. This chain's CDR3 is CASSLDSHPSGYNEQFF. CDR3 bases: TGTGCCAGCAGCTTAGACTCTCATCCTAGCGGGTACAATGAGCAGTTCTTC. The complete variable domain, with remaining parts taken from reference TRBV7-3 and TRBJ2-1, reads GAGVSQTPSNKVTEKGKYVELRCDPISGHTALYWYRQSLGQGPEFLIYFQGTGAADDSGLPNDRFFAVRPEGSVSTLKIQRTERGDSAVYLCASSLDSHPSGYNEQFFGPGTRLTVL.

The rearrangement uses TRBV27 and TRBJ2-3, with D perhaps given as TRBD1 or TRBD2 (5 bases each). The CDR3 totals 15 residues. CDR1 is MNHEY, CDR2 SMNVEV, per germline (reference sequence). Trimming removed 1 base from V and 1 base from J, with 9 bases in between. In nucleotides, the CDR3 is TGTGCCAGCAGTTTATATCAGGGAGGCACAGATACGCAGTATTTT. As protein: CASSLYQGGTDTQYF.

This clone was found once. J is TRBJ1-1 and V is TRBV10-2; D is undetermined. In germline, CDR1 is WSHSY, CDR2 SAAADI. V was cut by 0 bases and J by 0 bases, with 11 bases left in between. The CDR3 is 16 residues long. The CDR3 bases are TGCGCCAGCAGTGAGTCGTGGGCAGGCTTGAACACTGAAGCTTTCTTT. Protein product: CASSESWAGLNTEAFF.

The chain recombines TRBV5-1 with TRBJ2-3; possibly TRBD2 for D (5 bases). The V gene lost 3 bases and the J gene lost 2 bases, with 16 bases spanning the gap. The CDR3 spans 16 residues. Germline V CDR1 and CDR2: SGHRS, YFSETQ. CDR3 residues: CASSYRTGGITDTQYF. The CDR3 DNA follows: TGCGCCAGCAGCTACCGGACTGGCGGAATCACAGATACGCAGTATTTT.

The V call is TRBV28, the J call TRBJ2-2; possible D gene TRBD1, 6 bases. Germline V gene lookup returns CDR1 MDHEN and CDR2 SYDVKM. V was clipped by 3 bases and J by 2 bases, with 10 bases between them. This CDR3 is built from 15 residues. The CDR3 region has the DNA TGTGCCAGCAGTTTCTGGGGACATAACACCGGGGAGCTGTTTTTT. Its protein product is CASSFWGHNTGELFF.

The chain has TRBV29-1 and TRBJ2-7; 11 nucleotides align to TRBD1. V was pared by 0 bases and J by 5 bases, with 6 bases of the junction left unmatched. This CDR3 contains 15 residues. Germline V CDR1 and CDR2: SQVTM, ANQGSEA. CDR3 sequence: CSVEDLGTGGDEQYF. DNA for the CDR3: TGCAGCGTTGAAGATTTAGGGACAGGGGGTGACGAGCAGTACTTC.

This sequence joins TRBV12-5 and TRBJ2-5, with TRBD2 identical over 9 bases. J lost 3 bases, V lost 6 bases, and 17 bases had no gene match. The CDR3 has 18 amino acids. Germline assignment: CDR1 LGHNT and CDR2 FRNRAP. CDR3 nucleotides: TGTGCTAGTGGGCGGGAGGGGGCTAGCGGACAAACCAAAGAGACCCAGTACTTC. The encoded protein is CASGREGASGQTKETQYF.

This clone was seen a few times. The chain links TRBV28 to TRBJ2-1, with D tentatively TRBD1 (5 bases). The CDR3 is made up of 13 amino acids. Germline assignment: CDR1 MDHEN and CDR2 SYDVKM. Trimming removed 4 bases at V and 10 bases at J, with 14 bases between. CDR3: CASSSLGQGEQFF. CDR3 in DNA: TGTGCCAGCAGTTCTCTCGGGCAGGGCGAGCAGTTCTTC.

CDR3 sequence (DNA): TGCGCCAGCAGCCAAGGAAAGAGAGGGACTGAAGCTTTCTTT. Encoded protein: CASSQGKRGTEAFF. The chain carries TRBV4-1 and TRBJ1-1, with D hard to call. The CDR3 is 14 amino acids. Trimming took off 1 base at V and 5 bases at J, with 11 bases between the two ends. CDR1 is MGHRA, CDR2 YSYEKL, per germline.

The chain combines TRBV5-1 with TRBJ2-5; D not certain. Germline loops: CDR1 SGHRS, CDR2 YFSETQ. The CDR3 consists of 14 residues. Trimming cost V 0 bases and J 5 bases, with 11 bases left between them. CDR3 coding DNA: TGCGCCAGCAGCTTGGAAGTCCTCGGGGAGACCCAGTACTTC. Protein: CASSLEVLGETQYF.

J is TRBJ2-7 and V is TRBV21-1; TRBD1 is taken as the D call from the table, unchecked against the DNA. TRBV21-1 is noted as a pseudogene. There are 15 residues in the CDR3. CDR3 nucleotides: TGTGCCAGCAGCAAAGCGGGGGACAGCCCCTACGAGCAGTACTTC. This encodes CASSKAGDSPYEQYF.

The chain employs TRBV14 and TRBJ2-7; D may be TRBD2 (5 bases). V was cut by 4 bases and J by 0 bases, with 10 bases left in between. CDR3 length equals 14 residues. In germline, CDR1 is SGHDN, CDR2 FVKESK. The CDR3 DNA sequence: TGTGCCAGCAGCCGCCCACGGGACTCCTACGAGCAGTACTTC. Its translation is CASSRPRDSYEQYF.

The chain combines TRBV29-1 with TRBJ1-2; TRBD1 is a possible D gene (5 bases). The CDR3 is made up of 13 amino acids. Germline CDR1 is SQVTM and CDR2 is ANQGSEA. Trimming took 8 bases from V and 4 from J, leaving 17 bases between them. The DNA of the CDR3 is TGCAGCATCCGGGACCAAACTGGCTATGGCTACACCTTC. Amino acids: CSIRDQTGYGYTF.

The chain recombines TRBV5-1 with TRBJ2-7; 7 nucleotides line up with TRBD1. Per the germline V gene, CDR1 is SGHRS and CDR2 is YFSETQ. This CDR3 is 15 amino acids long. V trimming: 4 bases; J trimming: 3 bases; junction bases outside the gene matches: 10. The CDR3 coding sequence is TGCGCCAGCAGCCCCGACGGGACAGCCATCTACGAGCAGTACTTC. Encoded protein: CASSPDGTAIYEQYF.

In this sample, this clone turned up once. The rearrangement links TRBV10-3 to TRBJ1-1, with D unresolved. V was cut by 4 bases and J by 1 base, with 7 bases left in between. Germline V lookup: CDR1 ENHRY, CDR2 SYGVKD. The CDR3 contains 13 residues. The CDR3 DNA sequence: TGTGCCATCAGTGTGTTAGGGAACACTGAAGCTTTCTTT. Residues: CAISVLGNTEAFF.

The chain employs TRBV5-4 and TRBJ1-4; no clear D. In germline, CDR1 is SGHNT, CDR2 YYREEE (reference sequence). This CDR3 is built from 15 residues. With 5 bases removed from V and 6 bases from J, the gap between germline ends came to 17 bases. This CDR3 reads CASSSNIGLDEKLFF. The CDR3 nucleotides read TGTGCCAGCAGTTCGAATATCGGGCTGGATGAAAAACTGTTTTTT.

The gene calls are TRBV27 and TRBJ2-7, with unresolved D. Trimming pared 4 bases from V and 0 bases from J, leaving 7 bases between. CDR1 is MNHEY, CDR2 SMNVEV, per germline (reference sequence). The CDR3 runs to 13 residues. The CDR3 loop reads CASSWASSYEQYF. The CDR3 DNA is TGTGCCAGCAGTTGGGCCAGCTCCTACGAGCAGTACTTC.

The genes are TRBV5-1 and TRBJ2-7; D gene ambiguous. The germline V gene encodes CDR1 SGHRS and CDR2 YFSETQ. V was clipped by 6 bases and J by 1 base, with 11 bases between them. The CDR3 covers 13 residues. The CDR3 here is CASTVFGSYEQYF. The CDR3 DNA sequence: TGCGCCAGCACCGTCTTCGGATCCTACGAGCAGTACTTC.